The clone carrying this TCR beta chain was seen just once. Its antigen is currently unknown. Germline-derived CDR1 and CDR2 are SGHDN and FVKESK. Trimming left V 1 base short and J 8 bases short, with 14 bases between. This CDR3 comprises 15 residues. TCRdb keeps only in-frame clones here, not all; method: immunoSEQ multiplex PCR. This sample has about 65,000 clones; 80% to 90% occur once, and the top ten carry 0.3% to 0.45%. These data originate in a study of OX40 agonist ivuxolimab in advanced cancers. Study-wide findings and caveats: Part of the nonresponder group also had normalized T-cell clonal expansion that was low. More expanded clones were found, on average, in CD8+ than in CD4+ T cells.

The sequences come from CD4+ or CD8+ T cells sorted from blood, collected in a trial of the OX40 agonist ivuxolimab. The sequence was collected from an adult with an advanced solid tumor such as melanoma, head and neck, liver or kidney cancer. This chain connects TRBV14 to TRBJ1-4; the D is unclear. This CDR3 is CASSQVGSHTEKLFF. The CDR3 nucleotides read TGTGCCAGCAGCCAAGTTGGGAGTCATACGGAAAAACTGTTTTTT.